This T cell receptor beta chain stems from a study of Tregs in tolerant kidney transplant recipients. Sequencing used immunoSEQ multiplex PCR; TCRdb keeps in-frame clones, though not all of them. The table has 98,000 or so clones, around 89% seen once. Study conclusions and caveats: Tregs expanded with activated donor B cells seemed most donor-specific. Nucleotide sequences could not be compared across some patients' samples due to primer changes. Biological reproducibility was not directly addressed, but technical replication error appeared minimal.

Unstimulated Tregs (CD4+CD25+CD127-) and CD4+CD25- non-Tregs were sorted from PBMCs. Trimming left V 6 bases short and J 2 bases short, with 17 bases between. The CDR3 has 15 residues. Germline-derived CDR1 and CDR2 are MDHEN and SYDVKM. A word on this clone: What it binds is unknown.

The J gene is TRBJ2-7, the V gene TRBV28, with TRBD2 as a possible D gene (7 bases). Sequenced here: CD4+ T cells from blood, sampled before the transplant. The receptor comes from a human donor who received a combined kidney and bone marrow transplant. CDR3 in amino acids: CASSPWGGAAYEQYF. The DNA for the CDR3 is TGTGCCAGCAGCCCCTGGGGGGGGGCCGCCTACGAGCAGTACTTC.